The 7 T cell receptor beta chains given below trace back to one sample, sequenced in a study of T cells after yellow fever vaccination. One entry per CDR3 protein, called by TCRdb with MiXCR from the 5' RACE reads. The data hold about 160,000 distinct CDR3 sequences, with about 7% observed a single time. The sample consisted of CD4+ T cells sorted from PBMCs, taken 5 days after the first yellow fever vaccination. These receptors all stem from a man aged 18 to 35 who received the YFV17D yellow fever vaccine.

Turning to this clonotype: A much larger clone is a single base away; this may be a read error. V usage is TRBV3-1 and J usage is TRBJ2-3; 8 bases are a match to TRBD2. Germline CDR1 is LGHDT and CDR2 is YNNKEL (reference sequence). The length of the CDR3 is 14 residues. The DNA for the CDR3 is TGTACCAGCAGCCATAGCGGGGCAACAGATACGCAGTATTTT. Its protein is CTSSHSGATDTQYF.

The genes are TRBV28 and TRBJ2-1; the D is unclear. The CDR3 has 10 amino acids. V dropped 8 bases and J dropped 3 bases, with 2 bases sitting between them. CDR1 MDHEN and CDR2 SYDVKM come from the germline V gene. CDR3 nucleotides: TGTGCCAGCGGCTACAATGAGCAGTTCTTC. Its protein product is CASGYNEQFF.

This clonotype has ten or more counts. The rearrangement joins TRBV20-1 to TRBJ2-5; TRBD2 is a possible D gene (6 bases). Germline V gene sequence: CDR1 DFQATT, CDR2 SNEGSKA (reference sequence). Trimming shortened V by 8 bases and J by 9 bases, and 16 bases separated the two germline ends. The CDR3 loop spans 11 amino acids. The CDR3 loop is CSPRGNSSQYF. The CDR3 nucleotides read TGCAGTCCCCGGGGGAACTCCTCCCAGTACTTC.

This clonotype was recorded at least ten times. The chain recombines TRBV7-9 with TRBJ2-5; possible D gene TRBD1, 6 bases. From germline, CDR1 is SEHNR and CDR2 FQNEAQ (reference sequence). The CDR3 sequence is 13 residues long. The ends were cut back, 2 bases at V and 4 bases at J, with 8 bases in the middle. The CDR3, as DNA: TGTGCCAGCAGCTTAAGGGGGATAGAGACCCAGTACTTC. This sequence encodes CASSLRGIETQYF. Drawing the rest from reference TRBV7-9 and TRBJ2-5, the complete variable domain is DTGVSQNPRHKITKRGQNVTFRCDPISEHNRLYWYRQTLGQGPEFLTYFQNEAQLEKSRLLSDRFSAERPKGSFSTLEIQRTEQGDSAMYLCASSLRGIETQYFGPGTRLLVL.

This clonotype was counted many times. The J gene is TRBJ1-6, the V gene TRBV7-9; D remains unclear. There are 14 residues in the CDR3. Deletions cut 5 bases from V and 6 bases from J, with 11 bases between. The germline V gene has CDR1 SEHNR and CDR2 FQNEAQ (reference sequence). DNA of the CDR3: TGTGCCAGCAGCCCCCGGTTGGGTAATTCACCCCTCCACTTT. Amino acid sequence: CASSPRLGNSPLHF.

The sample holds many counts of this clonotype. CDR3 nucleotide sequence: TGTGCCAGCAGCTTATGGACGCGCGGCAGAGCCTCACAAGAGACCCAGTACTTC. This translates into CASSLWTRGRASQETQYF. The chain uses TRBV11-2 and TRBJ2-5; no firm D call. The V gene's germline CDR1 is SGHAT and CDR2 FQNNGV. The V gene lost 2 bases and the J gene lost 2 bases, with 21 bases spanning the gap. The CDR3 loop spans 18 amino acids.

J is TRBJ1-1 and V is TRBV3-1, with D maybe TRBD1 (6 bases). The CDR3 runs to 16 residues. Germline CDR1 LGHDT, CDR2 YNNKEL (reference sequence). Trimming pared 4 bases from V and 1 base from J, leaving 16 bases between. The CDR3 loop is CASSPFVRGQNTEAFF. The CDR3 region has the DNA TGTGCCAGCAGCCCCTTTGTCCGGGGGCAGAACACTGAAGCTTTCTTT.